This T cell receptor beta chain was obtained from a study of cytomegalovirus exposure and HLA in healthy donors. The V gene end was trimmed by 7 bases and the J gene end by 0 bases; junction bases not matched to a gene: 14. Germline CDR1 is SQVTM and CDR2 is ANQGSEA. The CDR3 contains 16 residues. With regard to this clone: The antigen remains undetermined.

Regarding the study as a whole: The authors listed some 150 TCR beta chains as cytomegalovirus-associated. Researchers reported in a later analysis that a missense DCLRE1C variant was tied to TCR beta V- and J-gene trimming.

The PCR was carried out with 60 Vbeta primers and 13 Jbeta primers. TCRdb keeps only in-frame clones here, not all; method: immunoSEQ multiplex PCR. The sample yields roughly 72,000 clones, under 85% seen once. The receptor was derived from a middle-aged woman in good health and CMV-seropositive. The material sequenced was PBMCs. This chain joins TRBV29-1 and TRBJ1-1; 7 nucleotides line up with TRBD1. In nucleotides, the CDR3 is TGCAGCGCTACAAGGGGGCAGGGTACCCTGAACACTGAAGCTTTCTTT. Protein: CSATRGQGTLNTEAFF.